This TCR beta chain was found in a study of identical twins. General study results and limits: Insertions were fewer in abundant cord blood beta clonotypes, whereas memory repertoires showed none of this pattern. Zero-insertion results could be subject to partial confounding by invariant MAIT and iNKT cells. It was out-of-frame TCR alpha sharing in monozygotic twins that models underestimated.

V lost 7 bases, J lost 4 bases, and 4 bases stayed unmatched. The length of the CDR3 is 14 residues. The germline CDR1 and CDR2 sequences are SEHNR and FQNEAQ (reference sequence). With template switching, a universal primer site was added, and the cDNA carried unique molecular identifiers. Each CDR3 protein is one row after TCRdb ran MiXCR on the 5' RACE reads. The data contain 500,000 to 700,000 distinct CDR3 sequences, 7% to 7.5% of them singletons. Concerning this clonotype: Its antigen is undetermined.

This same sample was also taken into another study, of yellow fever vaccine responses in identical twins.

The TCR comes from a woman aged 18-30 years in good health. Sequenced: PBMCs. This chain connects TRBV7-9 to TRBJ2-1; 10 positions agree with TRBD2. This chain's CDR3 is CASIASGRYNEQFF. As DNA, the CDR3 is TGTGCCAGCATCGCTAGCGGGAGATACAATGAGCAGTTCTTC. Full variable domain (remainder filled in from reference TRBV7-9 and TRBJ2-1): DTGVSQNPRHKITKRGQNVTFRCDPISEHNRLYWYRQTLGQGPEFLTYFQNEAQLEKSRLLSDRFSAERPKGSFSTLEIQRTEQGDSAMYLCASIASGRYNEQFFGPGTRLTVL.